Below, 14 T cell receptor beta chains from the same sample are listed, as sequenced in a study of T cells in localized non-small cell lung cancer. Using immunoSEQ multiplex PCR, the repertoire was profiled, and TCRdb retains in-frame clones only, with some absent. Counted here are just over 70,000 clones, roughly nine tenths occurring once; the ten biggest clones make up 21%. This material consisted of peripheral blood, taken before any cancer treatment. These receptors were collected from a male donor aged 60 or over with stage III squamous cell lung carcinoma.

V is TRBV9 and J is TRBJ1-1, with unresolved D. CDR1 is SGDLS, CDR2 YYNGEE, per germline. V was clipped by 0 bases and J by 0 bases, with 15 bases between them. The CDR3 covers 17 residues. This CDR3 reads CASSVGSVPDMNTEAFF. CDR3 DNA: TGTGCCAGCAGCGTAGGTAGTGTTCCAGACATGAACACTGAAGCTTTCTTT.

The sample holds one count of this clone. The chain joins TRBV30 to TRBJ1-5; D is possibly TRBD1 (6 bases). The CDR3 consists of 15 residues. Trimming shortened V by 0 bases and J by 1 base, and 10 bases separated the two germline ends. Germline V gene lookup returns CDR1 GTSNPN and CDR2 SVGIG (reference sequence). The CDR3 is CAWSVGGTSNQPQHF. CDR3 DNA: TGTGCCTGGAGTGTAGGGGGGACCAGCAATCAGCCCCAGCATTTT. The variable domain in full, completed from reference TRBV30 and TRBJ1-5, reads SQTIHQWPATLVQPVGSPLSLECTVEGTSNPNLYWYRQAAGRGLQLLFYSVGIGQISSEVPQNLSASRPQDRQFILSSKKLLLSDSGFYLCAWSVGGTSNQPQHFGDGTRLSIL.

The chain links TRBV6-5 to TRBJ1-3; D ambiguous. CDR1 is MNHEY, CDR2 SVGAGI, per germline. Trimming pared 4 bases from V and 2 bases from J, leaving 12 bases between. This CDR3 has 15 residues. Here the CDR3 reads CASSSGPAAGNTIYF. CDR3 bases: TGTGCCAGCAGTTCCGGGCCCGCCGCTGGAAACACCATATATTTT.

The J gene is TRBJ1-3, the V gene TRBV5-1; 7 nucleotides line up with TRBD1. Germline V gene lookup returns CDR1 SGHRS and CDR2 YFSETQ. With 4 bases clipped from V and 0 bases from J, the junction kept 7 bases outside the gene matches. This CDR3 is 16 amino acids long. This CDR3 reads CASSASGGSSGNTIYF. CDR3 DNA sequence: TGCGCCAGCAGCGCATCAGGGGGGTCCTCTGGAAACACCATATATTTT.

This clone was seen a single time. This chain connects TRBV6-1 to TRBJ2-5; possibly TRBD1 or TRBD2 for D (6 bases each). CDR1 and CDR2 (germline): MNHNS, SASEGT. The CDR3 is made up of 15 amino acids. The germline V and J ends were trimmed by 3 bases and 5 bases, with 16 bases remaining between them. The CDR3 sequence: CASSDNWGAGETQYF. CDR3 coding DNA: TGTGCCAGCAGTGATAATTGGGGGGCAGGGGAGACCCAGTACTTC.

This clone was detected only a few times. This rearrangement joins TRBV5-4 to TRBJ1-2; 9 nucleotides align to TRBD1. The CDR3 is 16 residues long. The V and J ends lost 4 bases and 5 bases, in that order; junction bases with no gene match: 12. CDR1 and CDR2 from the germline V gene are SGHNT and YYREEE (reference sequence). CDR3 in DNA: TGTGCCAGCAGCACGGGACAGGGTATCTTACGGTATGGCTACACCTTC. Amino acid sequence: CASSTGQGILRYGYTF.

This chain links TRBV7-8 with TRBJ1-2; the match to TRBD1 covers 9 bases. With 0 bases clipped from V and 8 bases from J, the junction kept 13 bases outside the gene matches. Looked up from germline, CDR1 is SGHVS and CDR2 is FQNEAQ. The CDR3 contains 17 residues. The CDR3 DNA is TGTGCCAGCAGCTTAGCGTATGGGACAGGGAGTTCTCAAGGCTACACCTTC. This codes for CASSLAYGTGSSQGYTF.

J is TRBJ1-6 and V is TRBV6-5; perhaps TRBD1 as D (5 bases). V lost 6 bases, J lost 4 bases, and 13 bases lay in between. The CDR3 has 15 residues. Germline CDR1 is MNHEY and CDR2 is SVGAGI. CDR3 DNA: TGTGCCAGCAGAAGTTCGGGGGGGTATAATTCACCCCTCCACTTT. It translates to CASRSSGGYNSPLHF.

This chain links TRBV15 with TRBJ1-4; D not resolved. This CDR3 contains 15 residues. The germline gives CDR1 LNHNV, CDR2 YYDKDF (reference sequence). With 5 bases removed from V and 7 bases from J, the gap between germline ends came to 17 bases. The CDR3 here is CATSGRTFPREKLFF. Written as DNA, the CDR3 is TGTGCCACCAGCGGCCGGACCTTTCCCCGTGAAAAACTGTTTTTT.

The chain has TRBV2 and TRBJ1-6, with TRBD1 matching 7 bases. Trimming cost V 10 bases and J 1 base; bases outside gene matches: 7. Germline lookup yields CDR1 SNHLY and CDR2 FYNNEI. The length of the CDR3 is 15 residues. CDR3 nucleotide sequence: TGTGCCACCTCAGGGGGATCGTCCTATAATTCACCCCTCCACTTT. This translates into CATSGGSSYNSPLHF.

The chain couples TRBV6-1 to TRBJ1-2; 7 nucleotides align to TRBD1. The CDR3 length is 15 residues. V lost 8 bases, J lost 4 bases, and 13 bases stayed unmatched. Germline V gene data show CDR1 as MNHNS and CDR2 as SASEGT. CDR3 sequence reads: CASSYTGDLGYGYTF. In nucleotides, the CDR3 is TGTGCCAGCTCCTATACAGGGGATCTCGGCTATGGCTACACCTTC.

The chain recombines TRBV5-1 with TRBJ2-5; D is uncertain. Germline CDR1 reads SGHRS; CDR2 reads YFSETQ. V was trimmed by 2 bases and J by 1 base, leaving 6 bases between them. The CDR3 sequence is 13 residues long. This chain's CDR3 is CASSFMGQETQYF. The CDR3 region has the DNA TGCGCCAGCAGCTTCATGGGCCAAGAGACCCAGTACTTC.

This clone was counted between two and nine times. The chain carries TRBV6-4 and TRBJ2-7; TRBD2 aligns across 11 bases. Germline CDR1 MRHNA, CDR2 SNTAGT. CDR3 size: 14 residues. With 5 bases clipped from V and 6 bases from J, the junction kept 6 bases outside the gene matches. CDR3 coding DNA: TGTGCCAGCAGTCCGACTAGCGGGGCCCCCGAGCAGTACTTC. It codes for CASSPTSGAPEQYF.

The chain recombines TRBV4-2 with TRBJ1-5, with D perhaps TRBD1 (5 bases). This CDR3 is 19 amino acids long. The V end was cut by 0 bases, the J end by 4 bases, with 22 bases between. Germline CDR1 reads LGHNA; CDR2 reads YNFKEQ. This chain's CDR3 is CASSQDLVVAGFQNQPQHF. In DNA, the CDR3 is TGTGCCAGCAGCCAAGATCTTGTAGTTGCAGGGTTTCAAAATCAGCCCCAGCATTTT.